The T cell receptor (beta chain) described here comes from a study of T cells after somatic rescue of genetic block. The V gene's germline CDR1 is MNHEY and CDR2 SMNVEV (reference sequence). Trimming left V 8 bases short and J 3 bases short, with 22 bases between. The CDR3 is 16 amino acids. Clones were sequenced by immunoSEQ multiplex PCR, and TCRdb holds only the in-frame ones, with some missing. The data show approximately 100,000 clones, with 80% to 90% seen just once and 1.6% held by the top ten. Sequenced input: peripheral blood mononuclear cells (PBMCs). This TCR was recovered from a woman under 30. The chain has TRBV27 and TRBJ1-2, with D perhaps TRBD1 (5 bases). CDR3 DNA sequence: TGTGCCAGCCGAACGAGGGTTACGGACAATTACTATGGCTACACCTTC. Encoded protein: CASRTRVTDNYYGYTF.